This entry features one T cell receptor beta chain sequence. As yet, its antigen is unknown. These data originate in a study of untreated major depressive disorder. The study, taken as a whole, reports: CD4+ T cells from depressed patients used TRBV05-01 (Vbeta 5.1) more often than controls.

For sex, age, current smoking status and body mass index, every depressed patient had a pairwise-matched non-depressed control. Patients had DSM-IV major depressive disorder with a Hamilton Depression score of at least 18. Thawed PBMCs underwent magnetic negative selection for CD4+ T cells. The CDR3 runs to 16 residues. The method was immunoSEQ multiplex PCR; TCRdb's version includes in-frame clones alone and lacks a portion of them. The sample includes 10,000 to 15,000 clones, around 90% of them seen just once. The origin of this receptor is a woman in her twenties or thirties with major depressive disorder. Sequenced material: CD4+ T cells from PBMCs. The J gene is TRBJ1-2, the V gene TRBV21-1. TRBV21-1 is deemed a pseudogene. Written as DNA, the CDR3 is TGTGCCAGCAGCAAAGGGCCTTGCCCTAGGGCTCATGGCTACACCTTC. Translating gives CASSKGPCPRAHGYTF.